This T cell receptor beta chain was found in a study of blood T cell repertoires in COVID-19. Study-wide background: COVID-19 samples collected from the United States, Italy and Spain covered acute and convalescent phases.

Cohorts were based on clinical histories the participants reported. Donors in Cohort 3 who had recovered were those with two negative PCRs, healthcare professional clearance, or resolution of their symptoms. The CDR3 totals 15 residues. The junction had 5 bases not matched to a gene; V was cut back by 4 bases and J by 3 bases. CDR1 and CDR2 (germline): SGDLS, YYNGEE. Source study methods: Estimation of nucleated cell counts was performed using reference gene primer amplification. Sequencing was performed with immunoSEQ multiplex PCR; in TCRdb, only in-frame clones are kept and a portion is missing. D and trimming were read from the DNA, whereas the V and J calls and clone size are those reported in that table. This sample has roughly 400,000 clones, with roughly nine tenths found just once.

The specimen sequenced was PBMCs or T cells enriched from blood (not recorded which). The TCR originated in a woman aged 25-40 years who had recovered from COVID-19. J is TRBJ2-1 and V is TRBV9; 9 bases align to TRBD2. The DNA for the CDR3 is TGTGCCAGCAGCCCGGGACTAGCCCTCTACAATGAGCAGTTCTTC. It yields the protein CASSPGLALYNEQFF.